These 8 T cell receptor beta chains share one sample of origin, sequenced in a study of T cell responses to AZD1222 COVID-19 vaccine. Sequencing used immunoSEQ multiplex PCR; TCRdb keeps in-frame clones, though not all of them. Of more than 150,000 clones in the sample, 70% to 90% are singletons; the top ten hold roughly 0.49%. The material was peripheral blood, obtained on day 0 of AZD1222 vaccination. The receptor set was obtained from an adult in good health.

The rearrangement uses TRBV3-1 (or the pseudogene TRBV3-2) and TRBJ1-1, with D possibly being TRBD1 (5 bases). V lost 2 bases, J lost 3 bases, and 13 bases lay in between. The CDR3 covers 15 residues. Germline CDR1 reads LGHDT; CDR2 reads YNNKEL (reference sequence). Here the CDR3 reads CASSQKGWGYTEAFF. Written as DNA, the CDR3 is TGTGCCAGCAGCCAAAAGGGGTGGGGTTACACTGAAGCTTTCTTT.

The chain couples TRBV3-1 (or the pseudogene TRBV3-2) to TRBJ1-5; D uncertain. Per germline, CDR1 LGHDT and CDR2 YNNKEL (reference sequence). The CDR3 is 12 residues long. In nucleotides, the CDR3 is TGTGCTAGCTCGGGGAGGAAGCAGCCCCAGCATTTT. Its protein is CASSGRKQPQHF.

In DNA, the CDR3 is TGTGCCAGCAGCTTAGTAATGGGGAAAGATACGCAGTATTTT. Encoded protein: CASSLVMGKDTQYF. The chain employs TRBV7-9 and TRBJ2-3; D is undetermined. There are 14 residues in the CDR3. Germline V CDR1 and CDR2: SEHNR, FQNEAQ (reference sequence). Trimming removed 1 base at V and 5 bases at J, with 10 bases between. Looking up the rest from reference TRBV7-9 and TRBJ2-3 gives the full variable domain: DTGVSQNPRHKITKRGQNVTFRCDPISEHNRLYWYRQTLGQGPEFLTYFQNEAQLEKSRLLSDRFSAERPKGSFSTLEIQRTEQGDSAMYLCASSLVMGKDTQYFGPGTRLTVL.

The chain employs TRBV24-1 and TRBJ2-6, with D perhaps matching TRBD1 (6 bases). The CDR3 is 19 amino acids. V lost 3 bases to trimming and J lost 0 bases, with 17 bases between them. In germline, CDR1 is KGHDR, CDR2 SFDVKD. CDR3: CATSDPQGKSPSGANVLTF. The DNA of the CDR3 is TGTGCCACCAGTGATCCACAGGGTAAATCGCCCTCTGGGGCCAACGTCCTGACTTTC.

As DNA, the CDR3 is TGTGCCTGGAGTGTACAGTGGACAGGGGGCCAGCCCCAGCATTTT. It encodes CAWSVQWTGGQPQHF. The rearrangement uses TRBV30 and TRBJ1-5; 11 bases map to TRBD1. This CDR3 has 15 residues. V lost 0 bases and J lost 7; bases outside the gene matches: 5. CDR1 is GTSNPN and CDR2 is SVGIG in the germline V gene (reference sequence).

This sequence joins TRBV4-3 and TRBJ1-3; D is ambiguous. The CDR3 consists of 14 residues. In germline, CDR1 is LGHNA, CDR2 YSLEER. V was trimmed by 4 bases and J by 0 bases, leaving 7 bases between them. The CDR3 sequence is CASSPRSSGNTIYF. DNA for the CDR3: TGCGCCAGCAGCCCCAGGAGCTCTGGAAACACCATATATTTT.

Of note for this clone: A junction end diverges from the germline sequence, so it may reflect a read error. This rearrangement joins TRBV6-2 or TRBV6-3 to TRBJ2-2; possibly TRBD1 for D (5 bases). CDR3 length equals 12 residues. CDR1 and CDR2 (germline): MNHEY, SVGEGT. The CDR3 region is CASSTRRRGQLF. CDR3 sequence (DNA): TGTGCCAGCAGCACCCGCCGGAGAGGACAACTATTT.

The gene calls are TRBV7-9 and TRBJ1-5; D is possibly TRBD1 (6 bases). Deletions cut 7 bases from V and 0 bases from J, with 10 bases between. This CDR3 region has 14 residues. Germline V gene lookup returns CDR1 SEHNR and CDR2 FQNEAQ (reference sequence). CDR3 DNA: TGTGCCAGCACCACAGGGTTTAGCAATCAGCCCCAGCATTTT. Protein product: CASTTGFSNQPQHF.